This TCR beta chain was sequenced during a study of response to subunit inactivated influenza vaccine (dated by TCRdb to between 2018 and 2020). Regarding the complete study: The study used deep quantitative T cell receptor repertoire profiling to track responses to a trivalent subunit inactivated influenza vaccine. Results the study describes overall, beyond this receptor: The authors proposed that each seasonal influenza vaccination may bring in only a limited number of new T cells.

The library was produced with RT-PCR. TCRdb lists the instrument as Illumina HiSeq 2500. TCRdb reworked the public reads: Q25 trimming with fastp, MiXCR clone assembly, productive beta chains retained. A single entry per CDR3 protein holds the most common genes and DNA from its merged rows. The sample has under 950,000 distinct CDR3 sequences on record, around 20% of them singletons. In total, the top ten clones hold roughly 10% of the sample. The CDR3, from cysteine to phenylalanine, totals 17 residues. Just CDR3 DNA is preserved here, 51 bases in frame from base 1. V gives up 0 bases and J gives up 2 bases, and the segment between their germline ends measures 15 bases. Based on the germline V gene (reference sequence), the CDR1 and CDR2 sequences are LNHNV and YYDKDF. Remarks on this clonotype: The antigen it binds to is not known. No qualities accompany the bases; no much larger clone lies one base away.

The TCR originated in a man aged 50-60 years who received an inactivated influenza vaccine. Donor details come from another sample of the same person, matched by shared clones. Material: PBMCs from blood, obtained roughly 5 days after vaccination. The sequence joins TRBV15 to TRBJ2-3, with the D segment identity uncertain. The bases read TGTGCCACCAGCAGAGATGAGGTACAGAGGCTCACAGATACGCAGTATTTT. This translates into CATSRDEVQRLTDTQYF.